The TCR beta chain described here comes from a study of T cell repertoires in cytomegalovirus infection. With respect to this clonotype: Its antigen is as yet unknown.

Study-wide findings and caveats: Ex vivo, HLA-C-restricted CMV-specific TCR beta clonotypes prevailed over the rest of the response.

Germline lookup yields CDR1 ENHRY and CDR2 SYGVKD. J lost 3 bases, V lost 10 bases, and 8 bases had no gene match. The CDR3 is 13 residues long. TCRdb fed the reads into MiXCR, producing one record per CDR3 protein. The table lists 750,000 to 900,000 distinct CDR3 sequences, 25% to 35% of them singletons. The sample here was cultured CD8+ T cells from PBMCs, taken from culture after CMV antigen stimulation. This receptor was taken from a human donor in good health (CMV status not recorded). Some clones in this sample may be carry-over from other donors' samples. V usage is TRBV10-3 and J usage is TRBJ1-2, with 7 bases identical to TRBD1. The CDR3 bases are TGTGCCAGTACAATCGGACAGGACTATGGCTACACCTTC. Translated, it gives CASTIGQDYGYTF.